Shown below are 15 T cell receptor beta chains from a single sample sequenced in a study of CD8+ T cells in alopecia areata. After isolation, RNA underwent reverse transcription to generate cDNA as the sequencing template. Sequencing was performed with immunoSEQ multiplex PCR; in TCRdb, only in-frame clones are kept and a portion is missing. Of some 110,000 clones listed, about 60% were seen once; the top ten hold less than 15%. The treatment: oral pan-JAK inhibitor, 5-10 mg twice daily. The input for sequencing was CD8+ T cells sorted from blood, taken at week 24, from a patient treated with tofacitinib. Source of these receptors: a human donor with alopecia areata.

This clone was observed a handful of times. The CDR3 bases are TGTGCCAGCAGTTCGACAGGGATGAGATACGAGCAGTACTTC. Residues: CASSSTGMRYEQYF. The chain employs TRBV6-5 and TRBJ2-7, with 7 bases identical to TRBD1. The germline V gene encodes CDR1 MNHEY and CDR2 SVGAGI. This CDR3 is built from 14 residues. V lost 4 bases and J lost 4; bases outside the gene matches: 7.

This clone has ten or more counts. Other nucleotide sequences from this sample produce the same CDR3. This CDR3 is CASSYSTGGAETQYF. CDR3 sequence (DNA): TGTGCCAGCAGTTACTCGACGGGGGGCGCAGAGACCCAGTACTTC. The chain uses TRBV6-5 and TRBJ2-5; possibly TRBD2 for D (7 bases). This CDR3 is 15 amino acids long. CDR1 MNHEY and CDR2 SVGAGI come from the germline V gene. V lost 0 bases and J lost 4, with 12 bases in between.

This sequence joins TRBV7-9 and TRBJ1-4, with TRBD1 matching 7 bases. Germline CDR1 and CDR2: SEHNR and FQNEAQ (reference sequence). Unmatched junction bases numbered 7, after V lost 2 bases and J lost 7 bases. The CDR3 consists of 15 residues. As DNA, the CDR3 is TGTGCCAGCAGCTTACCTCTAGCAGGGGGTGAAAAACTGTTTTTT. It specifies CASSLPLAGGEKLFF.

The CDR3 is CASSFSGGSSYEQYF. CDR3 in DNA: TGTGCCAGCAGCTTTAGCGGGGGGAGCTCCTACGAGCAGTACTTC. The chain links TRBV9 to TRBJ2-7, with TRBD2 matching over 10 bases. The CDR3 runs to 15 residues. With V trimmed by 4 bases and J by 0 bases, 4 bases remained unmatched. Germline V lookup: CDR1 SGDLS, CDR2 YYNGEE.

This chain joins TRBV30 and TRBJ2-7; D is ambiguous. Germline V gene data show CDR1 as GTSNPN and CDR2 as SVGIG (reference sequence). V shed 1 base and J shed 2 bases, with 6 bases lying between them. This CDR3 region has 12 residues. This CDR3 reads CAWSGDPYEQYF. In nucleotides, the CDR3 is TGTGCCTGGAGTGGAGATCCCTACGAGCAGTACTTC. Combining the CDR3 with reference TRBV30 and TRBJ2-7 gives the whole variable domain SQTIHQWPATLVQPVGSPLSLECTVEGTSNPNLYWYRQAAGRGLQLLFYSVGIGQISSEVPQNLSASRPQDRQFILSSKKLLLSDSGFYLCAWSGDPYEQYFGPGTRLTVT.

The chain links TRBV6-5 to TRBJ2-7; TRBD2 matches 10 bases. The CDR3 covers 16 residues. Germline lookup yields CDR1 MNHEY and CDR2 SVGAGI. V dropped 4 bases and J dropped 2; count of bases not matched to a gene: 8. CDR3 nucleotides: TGTGCCAGCAGTTCCCTTAGCGGGGGGAGTCCCTACGAGCAGTACTTC. As protein: CASSSLSGGSPYEQYF.

This clone occurred a few times. The chain uses TRBV7-6 and TRBJ2-7; perhaps D is TRBD1 or TRBD2 (5 bases each). Per germline, CDR1 SGHVS and CDR2 FNYEAQ. This CDR3 comprises 14 residues. The V and J ends lost 2 bases and 5 bases respectively, with 13 bases between them. The CDR3 sequence: CASSLWGFSHEQYF. CDR3 nucleotide sequence: TGTGCCAGCAGCTTATGGGGGTTCAGCCACGAGCAGTACTTC.

V usage is TRBV7-9 and J usage is TRBJ2-3; 7 positions match TRBD1. The V segment lost 0 bases and the J segment 4 bases; nucleotides outside the gene matches: 10. This CDR3 spans 17 amino acids. Germline values: CDR1 SEHNR, CDR2 FQNEAQ (reference sequence). CDR3 DNA: TGTGCCAGCAGCTTAGCCATCAGGTACAGGGGCCCAGATACGCAGTATTTT. It codes for CASSLAIRYRGPDTQYF.

The J gene is TRBJ1-6, the V gene TRBV7-3; D is ambiguous. CDR1 SGHTA and CDR2 FQGTGA come from the germline V gene. The V and J ends lost 3 bases and 9 bases respectively, with 12 bases between them. The CDR3 extends over 14 amino acids. CDR3 coding DNA: TGTGCCAGCAGCTTCCAAGCGGGGTCTTCACCCCTCCACTTT. Translation: CASSFQAGSSPLHF. Full variable domain (remainder filled in from reference TRBV7-3 and TRBJ1-6): GAGVSQTPSNKVTEKGKYVELRCDPISGHTALYWYRQSLGQGPEFLIYFQGTGAADDSGLPNDRFFAVRPEGSVSTLKIQRTERGDSAVYLCASSFQAGSSPLHFGNGTRLTVT.

The rearrangement joins TRBV6-5 to TRBJ2-5, with D hard to call. The V gene lost 5 bases and the J gene lost 9 bases, with 22 bases spanning the gap. This CDR3 has 15 residues. CDR1 is MNHEY and CDR2 is SVGAGI in the germline V gene. CDR3 sequence reads: CASSTLPSSGEAQYF. The CDR3 DNA is TGTGCCAGCAGTACTCTGCCCAGTTCCGGCGAGGCCCAGTACTTC.

There are a few counts of this clone. This sequence joins TRBV9 and TRBJ2-2, with D tentatively TRBD2 (5 bases). Trimming took 2 bases from V and 5 from J, leaving 10 bases between them. This CDR3 comprises 14 residues. Germline values: CDR1 SGDLS, CDR2 YYNGEE. The CDR3 DNA reads as TGTGCCAGCAGCGTGAGGGAAAGGACCGGGGAGCTGTTTTTT. The encoded protein is CASSVRERTGELFF.

Comment on this clone: Other DNA sequences in this sample translate to the same CDR3. The rearrangement links TRBV6-5 to TRBJ2-7; TRBD1 matches at 11 bases. Germline V CDR1 and CDR2: MNHEY, SVGAGI. With V trimmed by 2 bases and J by 4 bases, 1 base remained unmatched. The CDR3 consists of 14 residues. The DNA for the CDR3 is TGTGCCAGCAGTTACGGGACAGGGGGTTACGAGCAGTACTTC. Residues: CASSYGTGGYEQYF.

This chain uses TRBV10-3 with TRBJ1-4; D is undetermined. Germline CDR1 is ENHRY and CDR2 is SYGVKD. The CDR3 consists of 16 residues. V lost 8 bases and J 7 bases, leaving 23 bases between the germline ends. The CDR3 bases are TGTGCCATCGCCACAGAGGGCTCCTCGCTGGGTGAAAAACTGTTTTTT. This sequence encodes CAIATEGSSLGEKLFF.

This clone has more than one count but fewer than ten. In the same sample, other DNA sequences code for this CDR3. V is TRBV6-5 and J is TRBJ2-5, with 11 nucleotides matching TRBD2. In germline, CDR1 is MNHEY, CDR2 SVGAGI. The CDR3 has 15 amino acids. V trimming: 0 bases; J trimming: 4 bases; junction bases outside the gene matches: 1. The CDR3 DNA follows: TGTGCCAGCAGTTACTCTACTAGCGGGGGAGAGACCCAGTACTTC. Translation gives CASSYSTSGGETQYF.

This sequence joins TRBV23-1 and TRBJ2-1; D unclear. TRBV23-1 is an ORF, and what it does is uncertain. This CDR3 is 18 amino acids long. Trimming removed 0 bases at V and 5 bases at J, with 20 bases between. The CDR3 region is CASSQSIWKRSKNNEQFF. In DNA form, the CDR3 reads TGCGCCAGCAGTCAATCGATTTGGAAGCGATCGAAAAACAATGAGCAGTTCTTC.